Following are 17 T cell receptor beta chains from one sample sequenced in a study of shared clonotypes between healthy human individuals. The protocol was immunoSEQ multiplex PCR, while the TCRdb copy is restricted to in-frame clones and leaves out a portion. The sample includes over 950,000 clones, 60% to 80% of them seen just once. The sequencing sample was made of memory CD4+ T cells from PBMCs. Subset given: CD45RA-negative fraction. The receptors were sampled from a man between 18 and 29 years old in good health. Some clones in this sample may be carry-over from other donors' samples.

The rearrangement joins TRBV2 to TRBJ2-5; D is unclear. The V gene's germline CDR1 is SNHLY and CDR2 FYNNEI. Trimming shortened V by 2 bases and J by 5 bases, and 15 bases separated the two germline ends. The CDR3 has 15 residues. The CDR3 bases are TGTGCCAGCAGTGAACTAATCAACCAAGGGGAGACCCAGTACTTC. Encoded protein: CASSELINQGETQYF.

V usage is TRBV5-5 and J usage is TRBJ1-2; the match to TRBD1 covers 8 bases. The CDR3 is made up of 16 amino acids. Trimming took 0 bases from V and 4 from J; bases not matched to a gene: 8. Per germline, CDR1 SGHKS and CDR2 YYEKEE (reference sequence). DNA of the CDR3: TGTGCCAGCAGCTTGGGCCAGGGGGCCAATTCCTATGGCTACACCTTC. Its translation is CASSLGQGANSYGYTF.

This clone showed up just once. The chain links TRBV10-3 to TRBJ2-2; no firm D call. This CDR3 has 13 amino acids. V was trimmed by 3 bases and J by 7 bases, leaving 9 bases between them. The germline gives CDR1 ENHRY, CDR2 SYGVKD. The CDR3 DNA follows: TGTGCCATCAGTGATAGGGCTGACGGGGAGCTGTTTTTT. This sequence encodes CAISDRADGELFF.

This clone was seen more than once but under ten times. The sample contains more than one DNA sequence encoding this CDR3. The rearrangement links TRBV5-1 to TRBJ2-2; D is possibly TRBD2 (7 bases). Trimming removed 0 bases at V and 6 bases at J, with 12 bases between. The germline V gene encodes CDR1 SGHRS and CDR2 YFSETQ. This CDR3 is 15 amino acids long. This CDR3 reads CASSLALGGPGELFF. In nucleotides, the CDR3 is TGCGCCAGCAGCTTGGCCCTCGGGGGGCCCGGGGAGCTGTTTTTT. The variable domain in full, with the rest retrieved from reference TRBV5-1 and TRBJ2-2, is KAGVTQTPRYLIKTRGQQVTLSCSPISGHRSVSWYQQTPGQGLQFLFEYFSETQRNKGNFPGRFSGRQFSNSRSEMNVSTLELGDSALYLCASSLALGGPGELFFGEGSRLTVL.

Concerning this clone itself: With only one base between it and a far larger clone, this is likely a read error. CDR3 coding DNA: TGTGCCAGCAGTGGTTGGGACAGGGTTACGGTGAACACTAAAGCTTTCTTT. Protein product: CASSGWDRVTVNTKAFF. This chain uses TRBV2 with TRBJ1-1; 9 nucleotides align to TRBD1. Germline V gene data show CDR1 as SNHLY and CDR2 as FYNNEI. CDR3 size: 17 residues.

The genes are TRBV14 and TRBJ2-7; no firm D call. Germline assignment: CDR1 SGHDN and CDR2 FVKESK. The CDR3 totals 14 residues. The germline V and J ends were trimmed by 4 bases and 3 bases, with 13 bases remaining between them. In nucleotides, the CDR3 is TGTGCCAGCAGCCCCCACCTTAATAGCTACGAGCAGTACTTC. It is translated as CASSPHLNSYEQYF.

The chain joins TRBV28 to TRBJ2-1; D is tentatively TRBD1 or TRBD2 (6 bases each). The CDR3 length is 17 residues. Per the germline V gene, CDR1 is MDHEN and CDR2 is SYDVKM. Between the trimmed V and J ends, which lost 7 bases and 0 bases, there was a span of 19 bases. The DNA for the CDR3 is TGTGCCAGCACCATAGGGGGGACTCTCTCCTCCTACAATGAGCAGTTCTTC. Amino acid sequence: CASTIGGTLSSYNEQFF.

The J gene is TRBJ2-7, the V gene TRBV5-6; no clear D gene. Between the trimmed V and J ends, which lost 0 bases and 5 bases, there was a span of 12 bases. The CDR3 contains 14 residues. CDR1 SGHDT and CDR2 YYEEEE come from the germline V gene. The CDR3 nucleotides read TGTGCCAGCAGCTTGGTGGTAGCTCTGGACGAGCAGTACTTC. The encoded protein is CASSLVVALDEQYF.

CDR3 sequence: CASSLGRGYGYTF. CDR3 in DNA: TGTGCCAGCAGTTTGGGCAGGGGGTATGGCTACACCTTC. The gene calls are TRBV11-2 and TRBJ1-2; TRBD1 matches at 7 bases. J was trimmed by 5 bases and V by 6 bases; bases with no gene match: 6. Germline assignment: CDR1 SGHAT and CDR2 FQNNGV. This CDR3 is 13 amino acids long.

The V and J genes are TRBV29-1 and TRBJ2-1; D perhaps matches TRBD2 (6 bases). Germline V lookup: CDR1 SQVTM, CDR2 ANQGSEA. V was cut by 7 bases and J by 10 bases, with 14 bases left in between. This CDR3 has 11 residues. This CDR3 reads CSGGTPGEQFF. Here the CDR3 DNA reads TGCAGCGGCGGGACCCCTGGGGAGCAGTTCTTC.

This clone was counted a single time. The CDR3 region has the DNA TGTGCCTGGGAGGGGCCGGGGGAGGCCAAAAACATTCAGTACTTC. Amino acid sequence: CAWEGPGEAKNIQYF. The genes are TRBV30 and TRBJ2-4, with D possibly TRBD2 on 6 matching bases. CDR1 is GTSNPN, CDR2 SVGIG, per germline (reference sequence). The CDR3 contains 15 residues. Trimming shortened V by 5 bases and J by 1 base, and 15 bases separated the two germline ends. Filled out from reference TRBV30 and TRBJ2-4, the complete variable domain reads SQTIHQWPATLVQPVGSPLSLECTVEGTSNPNLYWYRQAAGRGLQLLFYSVGIGQISSEVPQNLSASRPQDRQFILSSKKLLLSDSGFYLCAWEGPGEAKNIQYFGAGTRLSVL.

This clone has ten or more counts. The rearrangement uses TRBV27 and TRBJ2-1, with 8 bases that match TRBD2. V dropped 0 bases and J dropped 9; count of bases not matched to a gene: 10. Germline loops: CDR1 MNHEY, CDR2 SMNVEV (reference sequence). The CDR3 covers 16 residues. The CDR3 nucleotides are TGTGCCAGCAGTTTATCGTTTCCGGGACTAGAGATTGAGCAGTTCTTC. Translating gives CASSLSFPGLEIEQFF.

The chain's CDR3 is CASSGTEQRDTQYF. In nucleotides, the CDR3 is TGCGCCAGCAGTGGTACAGAGCAACGAGATACGCAGTATTTT. The chain joins TRBV5-1 to TRBJ2-3; D is uncertain. The V end lost 5 bases, the J end lost 5 bases, and 15 bases lay between the germline ends. Germline CDR1 SGHRS, CDR2 YFSETQ. The CDR3 runs to 14 residues.

The chain recombines TRBV4-1 with TRBJ2-7; maybe TRBD2 (5 bases). Germline assignment: CDR1 MGHRA and CDR2 YSYEKL. V lost 3 bases and J 6 bases, leaving 18 bases between the germline ends. CDR3 length equals 15 residues. CDR3 nucleotide sequence: TGCGCCAGCAGCCACCCTGGTCGAGGGCTGAGCGAGCAGTACTTC. Its translation is CASSHPGRGLSEQYF.

This chain connects TRBV28 to TRBJ1-3; D gene uncertain. Per germline, CDR1 MDHEN and CDR2 SYDVKM. V was trimmed by 0 bases and J by 2 bases, leaving 17 bases between them. CDR3 size: 18 residues. The CDR3 sequence: CASSLCVLGPPTGNTIYF. CDR3 coding DNA: TGTGCCAGCAGTTTATGCGTATTAGGGCCTCCAACTGGAAACACCATATATTTT.

This chain links TRBV28 with TRBJ2-1; D is undetermined. The germline gives CDR1 MDHEN, CDR2 SYDVKM. The CDR3 contains 17 residues. Trimming left V 3 bases short and J 0 bases short, with 15 bases between. The CDR3 is CASSFFPYRSSYNEQFF. DNA of the CDR3: TGTGCCAGCAGTTTTTTCCCTTACCGGAGCTCCTACAATGAGCAGTTCTTC. The full variable domain, completed using reference TRBV28 and TRBJ2-1, is DVKVTQSSRYLVKRTGEKVFLECVQDMDHENMFWYRQDPGLGLRLIYFSYDVKMKEKGDIPEGYSVSREKKERFSLILESASTNQTSMYLCASSFFPYRSSYNEQFFGPGTRLTVL.

The chain employs TRBV4-1 and TRBJ2-5, with 7 bases matching TRBD2. Trimming took 0 bases from V and 4 from J; bases not matched to a gene: 8. Per the germline V gene, CDR1 is MGHRA and CDR2 is YSYEKL. The CDR3 is 16 residues long. DNA for the CDR3: TGCGCCAGCAGCCAAGACCCCCCGAGCGGGACAGAGACCCAGTACTTC. Encoded protein: CASSQDPPSGTETQYF.